A selection of T cell receptor beta chains follows, all from one sample in a study of blood T cell repertoires in COVID-19. Produced via immunoSEQ multiplex PCR; TCRdb's table is partial and in-frame only. The sample lists about 200,000 clones; around 80% were seen once. Sample: peripheral blood. These receptors were obtained from a human donor in a cohort sampled during active COVID-19. Both conserved end residues are part of each CDR3. A D gene is named only where the DNA matches it firmly. Some rows mark clone size as missing; the rest say once, few, many or name a class of expanded clone.

abundance: NA
v_gene: TRBV28
j_gene: TRBJ2-7
d_gene: NA
CDR3aa: CASSLGRSYEQYF
CDR3nt: TGTGCCAGCAGTTTGGGGCGCTCCTACGAGCAGTACTTC

abundance: NA
v_gene: TRBV11-2
j_gene: TRBJ2-6
d_gene: NA
CDR3aa: CASSFSRYSGANVLTF
CDR3nt: TGTGCCAGCAGCTTTTCACGGTACTCTGGGGCCAACGTCCTGACTTTC

abundance: NA
v_gene: TRBV4-1
j_gene: TRBJ2-1
d_gene: TRBD2
CDR3aa: CASSRLLAASYNEQFF
CDR3nt: TGCGCCAGCAGCCGCTTGCTAGCGGCCTCCTACAATGAGCAGTTCTTC

abundance: NA
v_gene: TRBV7-9
j_gene: TRBJ1-2
d_gene: TRBD1
CDR3aa: CASSPPGGHGYTF
CDR3nt: TGTGCCAGCAGCCCCCCAGGGGGTCATGGCTACACCTTC

abundance: few
v_gene: TRBV5-6
j_gene: TRBJ2-2
d_gene: TRBD1
CDR3aa: CASSLVQGDTGELFF
CDR3nt: TGTGCCAGCAGCTTGGTGCAGGGGGACACCGGGGAGCTGTTTTTT

abundance: once
v_gene: TRBV11-3
j_gene: TRBJ2-5
d_gene: NA
CDR3aa: CASSLDPGKTQYF
CDR3nt: TGTGCCAGCAGCTTAGACCCCGGGAAGACCCAGTACTTC

abundance: NA
v_gene: TRBV2
j_gene: TRBJ2-7
d_gene: TRBD1
CDR3aa: CASANRGMAEQYF
CDR3nt: TGTGCCAGCGCGAACAGGGGAATGGCTGAGCAGTACTTC

abundance: NA
v_gene: TRBV11-2
j_gene: TRBJ2-3
d_gene: TRBD2
CDR3aa: CASSFTSGSRDTQYF
CDR3nt: TGTGCCAGCAGCTTCACTAGCGGGAGCAGAGATACGCAGTATTTT

abundance: NA
v_gene: TRBV5-1
j_gene: TRBJ2-2
d_gene: NA
CDR3aa: CASRHHPGEASPGELFF
CDR3nt: TGCGCCAGCAGACACCATCCCGGGGAGGCATCACCGGGGGAGCTGTTTTTT

abundance: NA
v_gene: TRBV5-8
j_gene: TRBJ2-4
d_gene: NA
CDR3aa: CASSFEGARAKNIQYF
CDR3nt: TGTGCCAGCAGCTTTGAAGGGGCGAGGGCCAAAAACATTCAGTACTTC

abundance: NA
v_gene: TRBV28
j_gene: TRBJ2-7
d_gene: TRBD1
CDR3aa: CASSSRTGAYEQYF
CDR3nt: TGTGCCAGCAGTTCCCGGACAGGAGCCTACGAGCAGTACTTC

abundance: NA
v_gene: TRBV4-2
j_gene: TRBJ2-1
d_gene: NA
CDR3aa: CASSQDFTGPAYNEQFF
CDR3nt: TGTGCCAGCAGCCAAGACTTCACAGGTCCAGCATACAATGAGCAGTTCTTC

abundance: NA
v_gene: TRBV11-2
j_gene: TRBJ1-3
d_gene: NA
CDR3aa: CASSPTFPGNTIYF
CDR3nt: TGTGCCAGCAGCCCGACATTCCCCGGAAACACCATATATTTT

abundance: NA
v_gene: TRBV24-1
j_gene: TRBJ2-7
d_gene: NA
CDR3aa: CATSARQGGGF
CDR3nt: TGTGCCACCAGTGCCCGACAGGGAGGTGGCTTC

abundance: NA
v_gene: TRBV29-1
j_gene: TRBJ1-5
d_gene: NA
CDR3aa: CSVGSGFDQPQHF
CDR3nt: TGCAGCGTTGGCTCAGGTTTCGATCAGCCCCAGCATTTT

abundance: many
v_gene: TRBV3-1/TRBV3-2
j_gene: TRBJ2-5
d_gene: NA
CDR3aa: CASSPRGLTREETQYF
CDR3nt: TGTGCCAGCAGCCCACGAGGACTAACTCGAGAAGAGACCCAGTACTTC

abundance: NA
v_gene: TRBV5-1
j_gene: TRBJ2-2
d_gene: NA
CDR3aa: CASFQGGNTGELFF
CDR3nt: TGCGCCAGCTTCCAGGGGGGGAACACCGGGGAGCTGTTTTTT

abundance: many
v_gene: TRBV28
j_gene: TRBJ2-7
d_gene: TRBD1
CDR3aa: CASRGQAPSSYEQYF
CDR3nt: TGTGCCAGCAGGGGACAGGCGCCGAGCTCCTACGAGCAGTACTTC

abundance: NA
v_gene: TRBV30
j_gene: TRBJ1-5
d_gene: NA
CDR3aa: CAWSRGIGNQPQHF
CDR3nt: TGTGCCTGGAGTCGGGGGATTGGCAATCAGCCCCAGCATTTT

abundance: NA
v_gene: TRBV10-1
j_gene: TRBJ2-2
d_gene: TRBD1
CDR3aa: CASSLRDSPIGGELFF
CDR3nt: TGCGCCAGCAGCCTCCGGGACAGCCCGATTGGAGGGGAGCTGTTTTTT

abundance: NA
v_gene: TRBV4-2
j_gene: TRBJ1-3
d_gene: NA
CDR3aa: CASSQVLQSSGNTIYF
CDR3nt: TGTGCCAGCAGCCAAGTTTTACAGAGCTCTGGAAACACCATATATTTT

abundance: many
v_gene: TRBV6-5
j_gene: TRBJ1-1
d_gene: TRBD1
CDR3aa: CASNRGTEAFF
CDR3nt: TGTGCCAGCAACAGGGGAACTGAAGCTTTCTTT

abundance: NA
v_gene: TRBV21-1
j_gene: TRBJ2-1
d_gene: NA
CDR3aa: CASSKDPGNEQFF
CDR3nt: TGTGCCAGCAGCAAAGACCCGGGCAATGAGCAGTTCTTC

abundance: NA
v_gene: TRBV19
j_gene: TRBJ1-3
d_gene: NA
CDR3aa: CASNGATGNTIYF
CDR3nt: TGTGCCTCAAATGGGGCTACAGGAAACACCATATATTTT

abundance: NA
v_gene: TRBV2
j_gene: TRBJ1-1
d_gene: TRBD1
CDR3aa: CASSGTVWPEAFF
CDR3nt: TGTGCCAGCAGCGGGACAGTCTGGCCTGAAGCTTTCTTT

abundance: once
v_gene: TRBV30
j_gene: TRBJ2-7
d_gene: TRBD1
CDR3aa: CAWSTPQGSF
CDR3nt: TGTGCCTGGAGCACACCACAGGGGTCCTTC

abundance: NA
v_gene: TRBV11-3
j_gene: TRBJ2-7
d_gene: NA
CDR3aa: CASSLNSEQYF
CDR3nt: TGTGCCAGCAGCTTAAACTCCGAGCAGTACTTC

abundance: NA
v_gene: TRBV27
j_gene: TRBJ2-7
d_gene: NA
CDR3aa: CASSLSVGQPYEQYF
CDR3nt: TGTGCCAGCAGTTTATCGGTTGGACAGCCCTACGAGCAGTACTTC

abundance: NA
v_gene: TRBV27
j_gene: TRBJ2-7
d_gene: NA
CDR3aa: CASSRSGTSSYEQYF
CDR3nt: TGTGCCAGCAGCCGAAGCGGGACATCCAGCTACGAGCAGTACTTC

abundance: NA
v_gene: TRBV7-9
j_gene: TRBJ2-1
d_gene: TRBD2
CDR3aa: CASSFVSSGRAGNEQFF
CDR3nt: TGTGCCAGCAGCTTTGTCTCCAGCGGGAGGGCCGGAAATGAGCAGTTCTTC

abundance: NA
v_gene: TRBV13
j_gene: TRBJ2-2
d_gene: NA
CDR3aa: CASSLGVARGPGELFF
CDR3nt: TGTGCCAGCAGCTTAGGTGTAGCTCGGGGTCCCGGGGAGCTGTTTTTT

abundance: NA
v_gene: TRBV27
j_gene: TRBJ2-1
d_gene: TRBD1
CDR3aa: CASRRDRGRNEQFF
CDR3nt: TGTGCCAGCAGGAGGGACAGGGGACGCAATGAGCAGTTCTTC

abundance: NA
v_gene: TRBV6-5
j_gene: TRBJ1-5
d_gene: NA
CDR3aa: CASRDSLNRQPQHF
CDR3nt: TGTGCCAGCAGAGACAGCCTTAACCGTCAGCCCCAGCATTTT

abundance: NA
v_gene: TRBV30
j_gene: TRBJ1-4
d_gene: NA
CDR3aa: CAFDAKGRGSNEKLFF
CDR3nt: TGTGCCTTTGACGCCAAGGGTCGGGGATCAAATGAAAAACTGTTTTTT

abundance: NA
v_gene: TRBV2
j_gene: TRBJ1-4
d_gene: NA
CDR3aa: CASIAWEKLFF
CDR3nt: TGTGCCAGCATCGCGTGGGAAAAACTGTTTTTT

abundance: NA
v_gene: TRBV21-1
j_gene: TRBJ1-2
d_gene: NA
CDR3aa: CASSKGIRLPGF
CDR3nt: TGTGCCAGCAGCAAAGGGATAAGGCTCCCGGGCTTC

abundance: NA
v_gene: TRBV19
j_gene: TRBJ1-2
d_gene: TRBD1
CDR3aa: CASSTQGTYGYTF
CDR3nt: TGTGCCAGTAGTACACAGGGGACCTATGGCTACACCTTC

abundance: once
v_gene: TRBV15
j_gene: TRBJ2-1
d_gene: NA
CDR3aa: CATSNGPGRASDVFF
CDR3nt: TGTGCCACCAGCAATGGACCCGGGCGAGCTAGCGATGTATTCTTC

abundance: NA
v_gene: TRBV28
j_gene: TRBJ2-7
d_gene: TRBD2
CDR3aa: CASSRLGLAYSYEQYF
CDR3nt: TGTGCCAGCAGCAGGCTGGGACTAGCGTATTCCTACGAGCAGTACTTC

abundance: NA
v_gene: TRBV5-1
j_gene: TRBJ1-2
d_gene: TRBD1
CDR3aa: CASSLETGNYGYTF
CDR3nt: TGCGCCAGCAGCTTGGAGACAGGGAACTATGGCTACACCTTC

abundance: few
v_gene: TRBV2
j_gene: TRBJ2-1
d_gene: TRBD2
CDR3aa: CASSERLAGANEQFF
CDR3nt: TGTGCCAGCAGTGAAAGACTAGCGGGAGCCAATGAGCAGTTCTTC

abundance: NA
v_gene: TRBV3-1/TRBV3-2
j_gene: TRBJ2-1
d_gene: NA
CDR3aa: CASSLRRGGGLANEQFF
CDR3nt: TGTGCCAGCAGCCTCCGTAGAGGGGGCGGACTAGCCAATGAGCAGTTCTTC

abundance: NA
v_gene: TRBV5-1
j_gene: TRBJ2-4
d_gene: TRBD1
CDR3aa: CASSLPRTGGWDIQYF
CDR3nt: TGCGCCAGCAGCTTGCCCCGGACAGGGGGTTGGGACATTCAGTACTTC

abundance: NA
v_gene: TRBV19
j_gene: TRBJ1-5
d_gene: NA
CDR3aa: CASSIGEYHSNQPQHF
CDR3nt: TGTGCCAGTAGTATAGGGGAGTACCATAGCAATCAGCCCCAGCATTTT

abundance: NA
v_gene: TRBV4-1
j_gene: TRBJ2-7
d_gene: NA
CDR3aa: CASSQERGRGTYEQYF
CDR3nt: TGCGCCAGCAGCCAAGAAAGAGGGAGGGGGACCTACGAGCAGTACTTC

abundance: once
v_gene: TRBV15
j_gene: TRBJ2-1
d_gene: TRBD2
CDR3aa: CATSPLLRGDNEQFF
CDR3nt: TGTGCCACCAGCCCACTTCTTCGGGGGGACAATGAGCAGTTCTTC

abundance: NA
v_gene: TRBV5-1
j_gene: TRBJ1-2
d_gene: NA
CDR3aa: CASSWGGRARNGYTF
CDR3nt: TGCGCCAGCAGCTGGGGTGGGCGGGCACGAAACGGCTACACCTTC

abundance: NA
v_gene: TRBV2
j_gene: TRBJ1-6
d_gene: NA
CDR3aa: CASSEGVRRNRSYNSPLHF
CDR3nt: TGTGCCAGCAGTGAAGGGGTGAGGCGGAATAGGTCCTATAATTCACCCCTCCACTTT

abundance: NA
v_gene: TRBV14
j_gene: TRBJ2-5
d_gene: TRBD2
CDR3aa: CASSQRRTSGMLETQYF
CDR3nt: TGTGCCAGCAGCCAACGGCGTACTAGCGGGATGTTAGAGACCCAGTACTTC

abundance: NA
v_gene: TRBV5-1
j_gene: TRBJ1-4
d_gene: NA
CDR3aa: CASSLNLQGPNEKLFF
CDR3nt: TGCGCCAGCAGCTTGAACCTACAGGGACCTAATGAAAAACTGTTTTTT

abundance: NA
v_gene: TRBV7-8
j_gene: TRBJ2-2
d_gene: TRBD2
CDR3aa: CASSMSGRGNTGELFF
CDR3nt: TGTGCCAGCAGCATGAGCGGGAGAGGTAACACCGGGGAGCTGTTTTTT

abundance: NA
v_gene: TRBV29-1
j_gene: TRBJ2-2
d_gene: NA
CDR3aa: CSVRWESGTGELFF
CDR3nt: TGCAGCGTTAGGTGGGAGTCGGGCACCGGGGAGCTGTTTTTT

abundance: NA
v_gene: TRBV5-1
j_gene: TRBJ2-7
d_gene: NA
CDR3aa: CASSLGTSSYEQYF
CDR3nt: TGCGCCAGCAGCTTAGGGACATCATCCTACGAGCAGTACTTC

abundance: NA
v_gene: TRBV2
j_gene: TRBJ1-2
d_gene: NA
CDR3aa: CASSGTGLGGYTF
CDR3nt: TGTGCCAGCAGCGGAACAGGGTTAGGAGGCTACACCTTC

abundance: NA
v_gene: TRBV19
j_gene: TRBJ2-5
d_gene: NA
CDR3aa: CASSTRGSWQTQYF
CDR3nt: TGTGCCAGTAGTACCCGGGGGAGCTGGCAGACCCAGTACTTC